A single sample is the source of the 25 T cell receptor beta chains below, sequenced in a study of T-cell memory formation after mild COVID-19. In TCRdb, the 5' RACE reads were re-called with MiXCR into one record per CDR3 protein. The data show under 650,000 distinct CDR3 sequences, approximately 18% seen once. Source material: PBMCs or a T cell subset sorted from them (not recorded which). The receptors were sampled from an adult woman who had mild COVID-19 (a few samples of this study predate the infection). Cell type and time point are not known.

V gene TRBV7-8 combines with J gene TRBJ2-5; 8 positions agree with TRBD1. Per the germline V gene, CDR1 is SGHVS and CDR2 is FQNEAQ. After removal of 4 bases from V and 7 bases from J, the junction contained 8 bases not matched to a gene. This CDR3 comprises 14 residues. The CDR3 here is CASSSRTGTRTQYF. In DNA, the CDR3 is TGTGCCAGCAGCTCGCGGACAGGGACGAGGACCCAGTACTTC.

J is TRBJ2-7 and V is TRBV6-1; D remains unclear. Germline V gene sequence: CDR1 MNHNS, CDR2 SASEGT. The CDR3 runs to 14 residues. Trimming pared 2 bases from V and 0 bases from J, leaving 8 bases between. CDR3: CASSERRNSYEQYF. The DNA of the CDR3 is TGTGCCAGCAGTGAAAGGCGGAACTCCTACGAGCAGTACTTC.

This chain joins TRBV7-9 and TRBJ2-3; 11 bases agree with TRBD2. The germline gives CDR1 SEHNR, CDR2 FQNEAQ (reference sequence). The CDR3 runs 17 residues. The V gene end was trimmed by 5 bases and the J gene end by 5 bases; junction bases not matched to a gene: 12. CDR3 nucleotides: TGTGCCAGCAGCCTCTCCATACTAGCGGGGGCTCAAGATACGCAGTATTTT. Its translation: CASSLSILAGAQDTQYF. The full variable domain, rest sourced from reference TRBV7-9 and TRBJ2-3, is DTGVSQNPRHKITKRGQNVTFRCDPISEHNRLYWYRQTLGQGPEFLTYFQNEAQLEKSRLLSDRFSAERPKGSFSTLEIQRTEQGDSAMYLCASSLSILAGAQDTQYFGPGTRLTVL.

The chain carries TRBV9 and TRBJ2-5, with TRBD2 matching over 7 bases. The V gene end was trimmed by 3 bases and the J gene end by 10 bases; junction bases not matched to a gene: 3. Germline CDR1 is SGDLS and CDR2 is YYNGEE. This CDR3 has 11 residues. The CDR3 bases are TGTGCCAGCAGCGAGGGGAGGGACCAGTACTTC. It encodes CASSEGRDQYF.

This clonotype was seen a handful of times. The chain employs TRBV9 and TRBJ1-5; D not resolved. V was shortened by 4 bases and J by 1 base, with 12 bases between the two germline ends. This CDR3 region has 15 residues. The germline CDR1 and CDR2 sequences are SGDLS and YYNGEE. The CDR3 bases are TGTGCCAGCAGCCCCCACTCGGGGAGCAATCAGCCCCAGCATTTT. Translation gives CASSPHSGSNQPQHF. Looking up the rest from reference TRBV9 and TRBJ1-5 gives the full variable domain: DSGVTQTPKHLITATGQRVTLRCSPRSGDLSVYWYQQSLDQGLQFLIQYYNGEERAKGNILERFSAQQFPDLHSELNLSSLELGDSALYFCASSPHSGSNQPQHFGDGTRLSIL.

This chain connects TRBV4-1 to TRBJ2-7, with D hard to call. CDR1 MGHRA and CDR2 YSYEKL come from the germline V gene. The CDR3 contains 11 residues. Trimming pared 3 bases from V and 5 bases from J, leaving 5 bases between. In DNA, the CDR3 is TGCGCCAGCAGCCATTCGGACGAGCAGTACTTC. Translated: CASSHSDEQYF.

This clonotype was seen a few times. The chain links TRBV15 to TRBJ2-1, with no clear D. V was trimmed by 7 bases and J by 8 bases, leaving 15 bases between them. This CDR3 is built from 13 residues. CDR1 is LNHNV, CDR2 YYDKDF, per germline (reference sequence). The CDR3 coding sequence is TGTGCCACCAAATATCAGGAGTACGATGAGCAGTTCTTC. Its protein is CATKYQEYDEQFF.

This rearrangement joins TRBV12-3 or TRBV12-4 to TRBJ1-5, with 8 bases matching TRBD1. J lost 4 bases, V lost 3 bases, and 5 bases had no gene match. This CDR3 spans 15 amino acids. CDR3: CASSFTGGGNQPQHF. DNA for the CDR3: TGTGCCAGCAGTTTCACAGGGGGTGGAAATCAGCCCCAGCATTTT.

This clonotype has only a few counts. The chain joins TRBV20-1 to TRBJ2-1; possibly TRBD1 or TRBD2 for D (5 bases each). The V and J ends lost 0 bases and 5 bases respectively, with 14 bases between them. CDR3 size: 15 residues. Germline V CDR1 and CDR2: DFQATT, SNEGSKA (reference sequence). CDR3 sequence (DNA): TGCAGTGCTAGAGACGTCTTGAAGGGACACAATGAGCAGTTCTTC. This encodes CSARDVLKGHNEQFF.

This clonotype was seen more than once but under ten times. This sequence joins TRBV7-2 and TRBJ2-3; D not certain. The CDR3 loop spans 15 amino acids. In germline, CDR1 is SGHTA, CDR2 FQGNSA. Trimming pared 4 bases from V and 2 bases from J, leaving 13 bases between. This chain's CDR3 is CASSSDSAYTDTQYF. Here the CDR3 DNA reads TGTGCCAGCAGCTCAGACTCGGCCTACACAGATACGCAGTATTTT.

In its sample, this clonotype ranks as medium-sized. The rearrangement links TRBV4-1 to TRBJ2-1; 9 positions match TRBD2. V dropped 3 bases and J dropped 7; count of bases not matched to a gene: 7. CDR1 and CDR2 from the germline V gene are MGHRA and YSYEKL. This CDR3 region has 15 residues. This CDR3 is CASSHIAGDGNEQFF. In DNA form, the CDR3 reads TGCGCCAGCAGCCATATAGCGGGAGATGGGAATGAGCAGTTCTTC.

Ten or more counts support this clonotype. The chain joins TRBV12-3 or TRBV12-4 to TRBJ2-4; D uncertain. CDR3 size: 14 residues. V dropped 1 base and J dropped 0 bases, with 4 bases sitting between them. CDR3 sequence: CASSLELAKNIQYF. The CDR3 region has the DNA TGTGCCAGCAGTTTAGAGCTAGCCAAAAACATTCAGTACTTC.

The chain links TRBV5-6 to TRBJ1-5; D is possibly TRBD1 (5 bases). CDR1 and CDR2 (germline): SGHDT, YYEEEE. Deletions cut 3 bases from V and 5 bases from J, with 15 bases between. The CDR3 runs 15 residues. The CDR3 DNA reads TGTGCCAGCAGCTCCAGGGCGGGCGGGGATCAGCCCCAGCATTTT. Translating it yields CASSSRAGGDQPQHF.

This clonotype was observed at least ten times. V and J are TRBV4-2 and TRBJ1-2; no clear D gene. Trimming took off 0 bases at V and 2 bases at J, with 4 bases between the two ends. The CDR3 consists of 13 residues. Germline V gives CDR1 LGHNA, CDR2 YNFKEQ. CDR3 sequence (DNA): TGTGCCAGCAGCCAAGAGGGGAACTATGGCTACACCTTC. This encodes CASSQEGNYGYTF.

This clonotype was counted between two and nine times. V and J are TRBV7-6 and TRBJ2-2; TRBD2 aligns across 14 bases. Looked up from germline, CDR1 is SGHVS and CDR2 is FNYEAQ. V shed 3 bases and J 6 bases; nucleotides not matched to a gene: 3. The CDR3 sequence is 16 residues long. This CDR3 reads CASSLGLAGAAGELFF. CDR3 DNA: TGTGCCAGCAGCTTGGGACTAGCGGGAGCGGCCGGGGAGCTGTTTTTT.

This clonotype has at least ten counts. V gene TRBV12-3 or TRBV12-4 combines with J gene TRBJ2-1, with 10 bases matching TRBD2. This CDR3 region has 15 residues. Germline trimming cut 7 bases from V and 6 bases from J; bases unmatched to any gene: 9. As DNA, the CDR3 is TGTGCCAGCACCCCCGGGACTAGCGAAGTCAATGAGCAGTTCTTC. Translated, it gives CASTPGTSEVNEQFF.

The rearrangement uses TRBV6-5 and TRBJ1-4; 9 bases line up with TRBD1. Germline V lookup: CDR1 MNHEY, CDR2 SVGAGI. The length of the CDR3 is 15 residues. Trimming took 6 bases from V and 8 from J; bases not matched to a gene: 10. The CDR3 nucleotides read TGTGCCAGCAGCTATTCACAGGGGGCTCGGGAAAAACTGTTTTTT. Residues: CASSYSQGAREKLFF.

CDR3 residues: CASSTTGLKTQYF. The CDR3 DNA reads TGTGCCAGTAGTACGACAGGGTTGAAGACCCAGTACTTC. This rearrangement joins TRBV19 to TRBJ2-5; 7 bases are a match to TRBD1. V was clipped by 4 bases and J by 6 bases; unmatched bases: 5. The CDR3 is made up of 13 amino acids. CDR1 and CDR2 from the germline V gene are LNHDA and SQIVND (reference sequence).

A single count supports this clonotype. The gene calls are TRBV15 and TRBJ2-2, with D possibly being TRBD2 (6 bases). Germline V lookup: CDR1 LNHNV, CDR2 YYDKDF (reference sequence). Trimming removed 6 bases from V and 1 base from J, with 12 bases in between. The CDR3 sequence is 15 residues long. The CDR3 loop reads CATRREDLNTGELFF. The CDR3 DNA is TGTGCCACCAGAAGGGAGGACCTGAACACCGGGGAGCTGTTTTTT.

The CDR3 coding sequence is TGTGCCAGTAGTATTTATGGGGACACCGGGGAGCTGTTTTTT. Its translation is CASSIYGDTGELFF. The rearrangement links TRBV19 to TRBJ2-2; D gene unclear. Germline V CDR1 and CDR2: LNHDA, SQIVND (reference sequence). V lost 3 bases and J 3 bases, leaving 8 bases between the germline ends. This CDR3 is 14 amino acids long.

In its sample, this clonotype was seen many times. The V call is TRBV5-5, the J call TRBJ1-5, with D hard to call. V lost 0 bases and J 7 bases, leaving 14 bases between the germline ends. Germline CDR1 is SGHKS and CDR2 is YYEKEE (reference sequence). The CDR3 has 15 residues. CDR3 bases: TGTGCCAGCAGCTTGGCCCCTGGGGTTAGGCAGCCCCAGCATTTT. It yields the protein CASSLAPGVRQPQHF.

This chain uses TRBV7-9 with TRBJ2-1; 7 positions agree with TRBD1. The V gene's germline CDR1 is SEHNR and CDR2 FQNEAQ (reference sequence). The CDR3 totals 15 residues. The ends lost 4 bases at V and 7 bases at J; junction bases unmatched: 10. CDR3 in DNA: TGTGCCAGCAGCTCCGACAGGGTAAGGAGTAATGAGCAGTTCTTC. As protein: CASSSDRVRSNEQFF. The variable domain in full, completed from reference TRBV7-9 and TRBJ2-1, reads DTGVSQNPRHKITKRGQNVTFRCDPISEHNRLYWYRQTLGQGPEFLTYFQNEAQLEKSRLLSDRFSAERPKGSFSTLEIQRTEQGDSAMYLCASSSDRVRSNEQFFGPGTRLTVL.

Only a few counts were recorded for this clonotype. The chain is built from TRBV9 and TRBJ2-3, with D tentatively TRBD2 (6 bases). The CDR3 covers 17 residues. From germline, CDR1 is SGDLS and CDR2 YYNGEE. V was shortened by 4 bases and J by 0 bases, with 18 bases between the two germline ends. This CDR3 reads CASSPGWLASSTDTQYF. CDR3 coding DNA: TGTGCCAGCAGCCCTGGATGGCTAGCGAGTAGCACAGATACGCAGTATTTT.

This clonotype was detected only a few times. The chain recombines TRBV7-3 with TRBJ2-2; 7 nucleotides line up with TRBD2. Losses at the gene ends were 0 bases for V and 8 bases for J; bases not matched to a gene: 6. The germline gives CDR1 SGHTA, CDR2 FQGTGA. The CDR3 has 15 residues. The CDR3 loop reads CASSLTGLVVGELFF. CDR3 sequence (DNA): TGTGCCAGCAGCTTAACCGGACTAGTGGTTGGGGAGCTGTTTTTT.

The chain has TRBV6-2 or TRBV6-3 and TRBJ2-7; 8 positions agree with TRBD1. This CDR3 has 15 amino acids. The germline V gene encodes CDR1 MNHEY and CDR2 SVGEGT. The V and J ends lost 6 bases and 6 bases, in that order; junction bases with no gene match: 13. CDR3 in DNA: TGTGCCAGCAGGCCCCGCGGGACAGGCCGTGCCGAGCAGTACTTC. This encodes CASRPRGTGRAEQYF.